A selection of T cell receptor beta chains follows, all from one sample in a study of cytotoxic CD8 clonotypes in ibrutinib-treated CLL. Data came from immunoSEQ multiplex PCR; TCRdb stores just in-frame clones and leaves some out. The sample consists of approximately 45,000 clones, about 70% of them appearing once. Source: PBMCs, taken after 12 months of ibrutinib treatment. These receptor sequences come from a human donor with chronic lymphocytic leukemia. Both conserved end residues are part of each CDR3. A D gene is named only where the DNA matches it firmly. Rows may omit the clone size; those that give it use once, few, many or a size class.

D gene: NA; V gene: TRBV5-6; J gene: TRBJ2-1; clone size: few; CDR3 DNA: TGTGCCAGCAGCTTACCGGTAGGGGGCAATGAGCAGTTCTTC; CDR3 protein: CASSLPVGGNEQFF
D gene: TRBD2; V gene: TRBV6-4; J gene: TRBJ2-1; clone size: NA; CDR3 DNA: TGTGCCAGCAGTCAAAGCACAACTAGCGGCGAGCAGTTCTTC; CDR3 protein: CASSQSTTSGEQFF
D gene: NA; V gene: TRBV9; J gene: TRBJ1-2; clone size: NA; CDR3 DNA: TGTGCCAGCAGCCTATCCCCAGAGCATTACCTAAACTATGGCTACACCTTC; CDR3 protein: CASSLSPEHYLNYGYTF
D gene: TRBD1; V gene: TRBV27; J gene: TRBJ1-4; clone size: few; CDR3 DNA: TGTGCCAGCAAACCATTGGACAGGGGGCGTGAAAAACTGTTTTTT; CDR3 protein: CASKPLDRGREKLFF
D gene: NA; V gene: TRBV7-6; J gene: TRBJ2-1; clone size: NA; CDR3 DNA: TGTGCCAGCAGCTTGACAAGCAATGAGCAGTTCTTC; CDR3 protein: CASSLTSNEQFF
D gene: NA; V gene: TRBV7-2; J gene: TRBJ2-3; clone size: NA; CDR3 DNA: TGTGCCAGCAGCTTAGTGAGGGCGGCCAGAGGCACAGATACGCAGTATTTT; CDR3 protein: CASSLVRAARGTDTQYF
D gene: NA; V gene: TRBV7-3; J gene: TRBJ2-7; clone size: NA; CDR3 DNA: TGTGCCAGCAGCCTAGTTTGGTCCTACGAGCAGTACTTC; CDR3 protein: CASSLVWSYEQYF
D gene: NA; V gene: TRBV19; J gene: TRBJ2-5; clone size: few; CDR3 DNA: TGTGCCAGTAGTGCCCGGGAGACCCAGTACTTC; CDR3 protein: CASSARETQYF
D gene: TRBD1; V gene: TRBV28; J gene: TRBJ2-1; clone size: few; CDR3 DNA: TGTGCCAGCATTCCCCTCGGACAGGGCGCCAATGAGCAGTTCTTC; CDR3 protein: CASIPLGQGANEQFF
D gene: TRBD2; V gene: TRBV27; J gene: TRBJ2-4; clone size: NA; CDR3 DNA: TGTGCCAGCAGCCGGACTAGCGGAGCCAAAAACATTCAGTACTTC; CDR3 protein: CASSRTSGAKNIQYF
D gene: TRBD1; V gene: TRBV5-5; J gene: TRBJ1-2; clone size: NA; CDR3 DNA: TGTGCCAGCAGCTACCCCGGGACAGGGGTTGGAGGCTACACCTTC; CDR3 protein: CASSYPGTGVGGYTF
D gene: TRBD1; V gene: TRBV2; J gene: TRBJ2-5; clone size: NA; CDR3 DNA: TGTGCCAGCAAACGGACAGGGGATGAGACCCAGTACTTC; CDR3 protein: CASKRTGDETQYF
D gene: NA; V gene: TRBV25-1; J gene: TRBJ1-4; clone size: medium-sized; CDR3 DNA: TGTGCCACCTCTTCGGGGGCTGAAAAACTGTTTTTT; CDR3 protein: CATSSGAEKLFF
D gene: NA; V gene: TRBV19; J gene: TRBJ2-7; clone size: NA; CDR3 DNA: TGTGCCAGTAGTATTCCCCGTGGCGAGCAGTACTTC; CDR3 protein: CASSIPRGEQYF
D gene: NA; V gene: TRBV7-2; J gene: TRBJ2-7; clone size: NA; CDR3 DNA: TGTGCCAGCAGCTCCCGACAGAATTACGAGCAGTACTTC; CDR3 protein: CASSSRQNYEQYF
D gene: TRBD2; V gene: TRBV6-4; J gene: TRBJ2-3; clone size: NA; CDR3 DNA: TGTGCCAGCAGTGATATGGCGGGAGGGTCCACAGATACGCAGTATTTT; CDR3 protein: CASSDMAGGSTDTQYF
D gene: NA; V gene: TRBV14; J gene: TRBJ2-2; clone size: few; CDR3 DNA: TGTGCCAGCAGCCCGCCCGGGGAGCTGTTTTTT; CDR3 protein: CASSPPGELFF
D gene: NA; V gene: TRBV7-9; J gene: TRBJ1-5; clone size: NA; CDR3 DNA: TGTGCCAGCAGCCCTCCAGGACTGGATGGGAATCAGCCCCAGCATTTT; CDR3 protein: CASSPPGLDGNQPQHF
D gene: NA; V gene: TRBV28; J gene: TRBJ2-3; clone size: NA; CDR3 DNA: TGTGCCAGCAGTTCTGGGGACGGCACAGATACGCAGTATTTT; CDR3 protein: CASSSGDGTDTQYF
D gene: TRBD1; V gene: TRBV10-3; J gene: TRBJ2-4; clone size: NA; CDR3 DNA: TGTGCCAGTGGGACAGGGGGCGAGTCCATTCAGTACTTC; CDR3 protein: CASGTGGESIQYF
D gene: TRBD2; V gene: TRBV7-7; J gene: TRBJ2-1; clone size: NA; CDR3 DNA: TGTGCCAGCAGCCCCGGACTAGCGGGAGGGAGTTTTCTGAATGAGCAGTTCTTC; CDR3 protein: CASSPGLAGGSFLNEQFF
D gene: TRBD1; V gene: TRBV7-2; J gene: TRBJ1-2; clone size: NA; CDR3 DNA: TGTGCCAGCAGCTTGGACAGGGGATCGGCAGGCTACACCTTC; CDR3 protein: CASSLDRGSAGYTF
D gene: NA; V gene: TRBV13; J gene: TRBJ2-7; clone size: few; CDR3 DNA: TGTGCCAGCGGATACGAGCGCAGGGACTACGAGCAGTACTTC; CDR3 protein: CASGYERRDYEQYF
D gene: NA; V gene: TRBV6-5; J gene: TRBJ1-5; clone size: NA; CDR3 DNA: TGTGCCAGCCGCCGGACGTTCGATAGCAATCAGCCCCAGCATTTT; CDR3 protein: CASRRTFDSNQPQHF